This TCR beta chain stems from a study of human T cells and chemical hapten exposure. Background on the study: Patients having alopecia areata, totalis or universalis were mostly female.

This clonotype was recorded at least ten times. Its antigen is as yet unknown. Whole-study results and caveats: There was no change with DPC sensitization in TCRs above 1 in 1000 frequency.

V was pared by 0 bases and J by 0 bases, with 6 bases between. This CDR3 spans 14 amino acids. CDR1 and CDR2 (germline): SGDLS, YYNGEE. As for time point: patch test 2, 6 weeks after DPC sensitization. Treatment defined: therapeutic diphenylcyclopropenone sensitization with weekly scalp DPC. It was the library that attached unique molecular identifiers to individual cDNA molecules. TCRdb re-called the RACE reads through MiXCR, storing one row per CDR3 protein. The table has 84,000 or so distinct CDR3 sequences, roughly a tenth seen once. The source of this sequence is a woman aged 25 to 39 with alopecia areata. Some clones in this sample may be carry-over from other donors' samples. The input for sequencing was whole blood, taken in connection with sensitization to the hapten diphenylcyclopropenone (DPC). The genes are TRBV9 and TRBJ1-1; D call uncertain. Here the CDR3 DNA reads TGTGCCAGCAGCGTAGAACAGATGAACACTGAAGCTTTCTTT. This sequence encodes CASSVEQMNTEAFF.